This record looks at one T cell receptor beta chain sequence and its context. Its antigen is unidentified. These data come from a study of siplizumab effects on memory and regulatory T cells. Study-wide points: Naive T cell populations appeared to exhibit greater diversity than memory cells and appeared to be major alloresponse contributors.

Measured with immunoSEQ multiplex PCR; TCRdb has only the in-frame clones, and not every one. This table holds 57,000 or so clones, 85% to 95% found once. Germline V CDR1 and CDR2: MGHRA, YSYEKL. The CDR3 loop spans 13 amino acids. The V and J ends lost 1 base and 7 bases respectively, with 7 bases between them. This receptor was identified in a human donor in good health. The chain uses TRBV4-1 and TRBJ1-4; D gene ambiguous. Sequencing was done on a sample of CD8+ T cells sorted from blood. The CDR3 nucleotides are TGCGCCAGCAGCCAAGCAGCTCGTGAAAAACTGTTTTTT. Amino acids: CASSQAAREKLFF.